Below, 27 T cell receptor beta chains from the same sample are listed, as sequenced in a study of blood T cell repertoires in COVID-19. Clones were read by immunoSEQ multiplex PCR, and TCRdb kept only the in-frame ones, dropping some. The table lists 190,000 or so clones, roughly 78% of them singletons. Sequencing was done on a sample of peripheral blood. The source of these receptors is a woman aged 80 or over with active or convalescent COVID-19.

The chain joins TRBV6-2 or TRBV6-3 to TRBJ1-2; TRBD1 matches 9 bases. Per germline, CDR1 MNHEY and CDR2 SVGEGT. CDR3 length equals 18 residues. V gave up 0 bases and J gave up 8 bases; unmatched junction bases: 16. CDR3: CASSYSPGTGFKDDGYTF. CDR3 DNA sequence: TGTGCCAGCAGTTACTCCCCCGGGACAGGGTTCAAGGACGACGGCTACACCTTC.

This CDR3 reads CASTPTPDSGNTIYF. In nucleotides, the CDR3 is TGTGCCAGCACCCCGACACCGGACTCTGGAAACACCATATATTTT. V is TRBV21-1 and J is TRBJ1-3; TRBD1, the table's D call, was not compared with the DNA. TRBV21-1 is tagged as a pseudogene. This CDR3 contains 15 residues.

V and J are TRBV27 and TRBJ2-6; the match to TRBD1 covers 11 bases. This CDR3 contains 18 residues. J was trimmed by 0 bases and V by 8 bases; bases with no gene match: 9. The V gene's germline CDR1 is MNHEY and CDR2 SMNVEV (reference sequence). The CDR3 DNA sequence: TGTGCCAGCGGTAGACGGGACAGGGGGACCTCTGGGGCCAACGTCCTGACTTTC. It codes for CASGRRDRGTSGANVLTF.

V and J are TRBV9 and TRBJ1-2; TRBD1 might be the D (6 bases). V dropped 0 bases and J dropped 3 bases, with 12 bases sitting between them. The length of the CDR3 is 15 residues. In germline, CDR1 is SGDLS, CDR2 YYNGEE. The CDR3: CASSVGSPGDYGYTF. The CDR3 region has the DNA TGTGCCAGCAGCGTAGGATCCCCAGGGGACTATGGCTACACCTTC.

The J gene is TRBJ2-7, the V gene TRBV27; 14 nucleotides agree with TRBD2. This CDR3 region has 15 residues. Trimming at V came to 4 bases and at J to 7 bases, leaving 6 bases not matched to a gene. Germline lookup yields CDR1 MNHEY and CDR2 SMNVEV (reference sequence). The CDR3 DNA sequence: TGTGCCAGCAGTTCCGGGACTAGCGGGAGCCAAGAGCAGTACTTC. It translates to CASSSGTSGSQEQYF.

The rearrangement uses TRBV19 and TRBJ1-1; weak D call: TRBD1 (5 bases). The germline V gene encodes CDR1 LNHDA and CDR2 SQIVND (reference sequence). The V and J ends lost 3 bases and 4 bases respectively, with 15 bases between them. The CDR3 is made up of 15 amino acids. The CDR3 bases are TGTGCCAGTAGTATGGACCGCTTCGGGGGCACTGAAGCTTTCTTT. The encoded protein is CASSMDRFGGTEAFF.

The rearrangement links TRBV7-2 to TRBJ1-5, with TRBD1 as a possible D gene (5 bases). Germline-derived CDR1 and CDR2 are SGHTA and FQGNSA. This CDR3 has 16 residues. Deletions cut 0 bases from V and 3 bases from J, with 12 bases between. The CDR3 region is CASSLAAGWANQPQHF. In DNA form, the CDR3 reads TGTGCCAGCAGCTTAGCGGCAGGGTGGGCCAATCAGCCCCAGCATTTT.

V is TRBV27 and J is TRBJ1-4; D may be TRBD1 (5 bases). V lost 0 bases and J 4 bases, leaving 12 bases between the germline ends. Germline CDR1 is MNHEY and CDR2 is SMNVEV (reference sequence). The CDR3 has 16 residues. The CDR3 reads CASSLSLAGGNEKLFF. The CDR3 region has the DNA TGTGCCAGCAGTTTATCCTTGGCGGGGGGTAATGAAAAACTGTTTTTT.

The genes are TRBV6-5 and TRBJ2-7, with D maybe TRBD2 (6 bases). Per the germline V gene, CDR1 is MNHEY and CDR2 is SVGAGI. The CDR3 runs to 15 residues. The V end was cut by 7 bases, the J end by 2 bases, with 18 bases between. DNA for the CDR3: TGTGCCAGCACCCCTAGTGGGGGGAATCCCTACGAGCAGTACTTC. Its protein product is CASTPSGGNPYEQYF.

V and J are TRBV7-2 and TRBJ2-3; D possibly corresponds to TRBD1 (6 bases). The germline CDR1 and CDR2 sequences are SGHTA and FQGNSA. CDR3 length: 14 residues. V was pared by 4 bases and J by 0 bases, with 8 bases between. CDR3 loop: CASSSDRSTDTQYF. The CDR3, as DNA: TGTGCCAGCAGCTCCGACAGGAGCACAGATACGCAGTATTTT.

The rearrangement joins TRBV27 to TRBJ2-7, with TRBD1 matching over 8 bases. The V gene's germline CDR1 is MNHEY and CDR2 SMNVEV (reference sequence). The CDR3 length is 16 residues. The J segment lost 0 bases and the V segment lost 0 bases, leaving 4 bases of the junction unmatched. The CDR3 DNA follows: TGTGCCAGCAGTTTATCGACAGGGGTCAGCTCCTACGAGCAGTACTTC. Its translation is CASSLSTGVSSYEQYF.

This rearrangement joins TRBV5-6 to TRBJ2-5; 9 nucleotides align to TRBD1. The CDR3 runs 16 residues. The germline V gene encodes CDR1 SGHDT and CDR2 YYEEEE. V gave up 3 bases and J gave up 4 bases; unmatched junction bases: 10. The CDR3 here is CASSSAWTGAGETQYF. The CDR3 nucleotides are TGTGCCAGCAGCTCAGCCTGGACAGGGGCAGGAGAGACCCAGTACTTC. The whole variable domain, remainder taken from reference TRBV5-6 and TRBJ2-5, is DAGVTQSPTHLIKTRGQQVTLRCSPKSGHDTVSWYQQALGQGPQFIFQYYEEEERQRGNFPDRFSGHQFPNYSSELNVNALLLGDSALYLCASSSAWTGAGETQYFGPGTRLLVL.

This clone is a singleton in its sample. At the DNA level, this CDR3 is encoded by other sequences in the same sample as well. The rearrangement joins TRBV7-2 to TRBJ1-2, with a possible D match to TRBD1 (6 bases). In germline, CDR1 is SGHTA, CDR2 FQGNSA. V was trimmed by 4 bases and J by 5 bases, leaving 8 bases between them. This CDR3 region has 12 residues. CDR3 in DNA: TGTGCCAGCAGCTCGACAGGTTATGGCTACACCTTC. This gives the protein CASSSTGYGYTF.

This clone was picked up one time. The chain carries TRBV28 and TRBJ1-5, with D possibly TRBD1 on 6 matching bases. Per the germline V gene, CDR1 is MDHEN and CDR2 is SYDVKM. The length of the CDR3 is 18 residues. Trimming removed 5 bases from V and 2 bases from J, with 22 bases in between. CDR3 amino acids: CASSPDRLGTAGNQPQHF. CDR3 nucleotide sequence: TGTGCCAGCAGTCCCGACAGGTTGGGAACTGCGGGCAATCAGCCCCAGCATTTT.

This chain uses TRBV27 with TRBJ1-5, with a weak D call TRBD1 (6 bases). The V gene lost 6 bases and the J gene lost 6 bases, with 12 bases spanning the gap. CDR3 size: 13 residues. The germline V gene has CDR1 MNHEY and CDR2 SMNVEV (reference sequence). Here the CDR3 DNA reads TGTGCCAGCAGGAAGGACAGAACTCAGCCCCAGCATTTT. Translated: CASRKDRTQPQHF.

The J gene is TRBJ2-1, the V gene TRBV7-2; D gene uncertain. This CDR3 is built from 15 residues. V lost 0 bases, J lost 4 bases, and 10 bases lay in between. Germline CDR1 SGHTA, CDR2 FQGNSA. The CDR3 sequence: CASSLAGQAYNEQFF. The CDR3 coding sequence is TGTGCCAGCAGCTTAGCGGGTCAGGCGTACAATGAGCAGTTCTTC. Complete variable domain (other parts from reference TRBV7-2 and TRBJ2-1): GAGVSQSPSNKVTEKGKDVELRCDPISGHTALYWYRQSLGQGLEFLIYFQGNSAPDKSGLPSDRFSAERTGGSVSTLTIQRTQQEDSAVYLCASSLAGQAYNEQFFGPGTRLTVL.

V gene TRBV27 combines with J gene TRBJ1-6, with TRBD1 matching 8 bases. The germline CDR1 and CDR2 sequences are MNHEY and SMNVEV (reference sequence). With 1 base clipped from V and 9 bases from J, the junction kept 8 bases outside the gene matches. This CDR3 is 16 amino acids long. CDR3 region: CASSLWAGGSGSPLHF. The CDR3 bases are TGTGCCAGCAGTTTATGGGCAGGGGGCAGTGGTTCACCCCTCCACTTT.

The chain recombines TRBV21-1 with TRBJ1-2; the table assigns TRBD1, which was not confirmed against the DNA. TRBV21-1 is labeled a pseudogene. The CDR3 extends over 15 amino acids. This chain's CDR3 is CASSDRDRGLDGYTF. CDR3 bases: TGTGCCAGCAGCGACCGGGACAGGGGGCTTGATGGCTACACCTTC.

This chain joins TRBV6-6 and TRBJ1-1; no definite D call. Looked up from germline, CDR1 is MNHNY and CDR2 is SVGAGI (reference sequence). This CDR3 region has 14 residues. With 8 bases removed from V and 1 base from J, the gap between germline ends came to 14 bases. In nucleotides, the CDR3 is TGTGCCAGCCGACCCGAACAGTGGAACACTGAAGCTTTCTTT. This sequence encodes CASRPEQWNTEAFF.

This rearrangement joins TRBV6-5 to TRBJ2-7; TRBD1 agrees at 11 bases. The CDR3 covers 14 residues. Trimming cost V 6 bases and J 3 bases; bases outside gene matches: 4. Per germline, CDR1 MNHEY and CDR2 SVGAGI. The CDR3 sequence: CASSGTGGHYEQYF. Here the CDR3 DNA reads TGTGCCAGCAGCGGGACAGGGGGGCACTACGAGCAGTACTTC.

V usage is TRBV7-9 and J usage is TRBJ1-2; 9 bases match TRBD1. The junction had 0 bases not matched to a gene; V was cut back by 4 bases and J by 6 bases. This CDR3 contains 12 residues. Germline V gene sequence: CDR1 SEHNR, CDR2 FQNEAQ (reference sequence). The CDR3 DNA sequence: TGTGCCAGCAGCTACAGGGGGCATGGCTACACCTTC. Translated: CASSYRGHGYTF. Full variable domain (outside the CDR3, taken from reference TRBV7-9 and TRBJ1-2): DTGVSQNPRHKITKRGQNVTFRCDPISEHNRLYWYRQTLGQGPEFLTYFQNEAQLEKSRLLSDRFSAERPKGSFSTLEIQRTEQGDSAMYLCASSYRGHGYTFGSGTRLTVV.

The chain recombines TRBV3-1 (or the pseudogene TRBV3-2) with TRBJ2-2; 8 bases map to TRBD2. Germline CDR1 and CDR2: LGHDT and YNNKEL (reference sequence). V dropped 4 bases and J dropped 4; count of bases not matched to a gene: 5. CDR3 length: 15 residues. The CDR3 DNA sequence: TGTGCCAGCAGCCTTGCGGGGGGCGTCACCGGGGAGCTGTTTTTT. Protein sequence: CASSLAGGVTGELFF.

This clone has just a few counts. This rearrangement joins TRBV11-2 to TRBJ2-7; D is uncertain. Germline V gives CDR1 SGHAT, CDR2 FQNNGV. This CDR3 is built from 12 residues. V lost 3 bases and J lost 1, with 4 bases in between. The CDR3 protein is CASSFMSYEQYF. CDR3 coding DNA: TGTGCCAGCAGCTTTATGTCCTACGAGCAGTACTTC.

V and J are TRBV7-2 and TRBJ2-7; D gene uncertain. The V end was cut by 3 bases, the J end by 3 bases, with 9 bases between. The CDR3 sequence is 13 residues long. Per germline, CDR1 SGHTA and CDR2 FQGNSA. For the CDR3, the DNA is TGTGCCAGCAGCTTCAACTACGGCTACGAGCAGTACTTC. It translates to CASSFNYGYEQYF.

The gene calls are TRBV7-9 and TRBJ1-4; tentatively, D is TRBD1 (6 bases). The ends were cut back, 4 bases at V and 6 bases at J, with 15 bases in the middle. In germline, CDR1 is SEHNR, CDR2 FQNEAQ (reference sequence). The CDR3 is made up of 15 amino acids. CDR3 DNA sequence: TGTGCCAGCAGCTCAGGACAGATTGGTTATGAAAAACTGTTTTTT. It codes for CASSSGQIGYEKLFF.

The chain carries TRBV12-3 or TRBV12-4 and TRBJ1-1; TRBD1 aligns across 7 bases. With V trimmed by 8 bases and J by 2 bases, 5 bases remained unmatched. This CDR3 has 13 residues. The chain's CDR3 is CASCQGVNTEAFF. CDR3 coding DNA: TGTGCCAGCTGCCAGGGGGTAAACACTGAAGCTTTCTTT.

This chain links TRBV6-1 with TRBJ2-2; 7 bases match TRBD1. CDR1 is MNHNS and CDR2 is SASEGT in the germline V gene. V lost 0 bases, J lost 2 bases, and 3 bases stayed unmatched. CDR3 length: 16 residues. The CDR3 loop reads CASSEAGGPNTGELFF. The CDR3 DNA is TGTGCCAGCAGTGAAGCAGGGGGCCCTAACACCGGGGAGCTGTTTTTT.